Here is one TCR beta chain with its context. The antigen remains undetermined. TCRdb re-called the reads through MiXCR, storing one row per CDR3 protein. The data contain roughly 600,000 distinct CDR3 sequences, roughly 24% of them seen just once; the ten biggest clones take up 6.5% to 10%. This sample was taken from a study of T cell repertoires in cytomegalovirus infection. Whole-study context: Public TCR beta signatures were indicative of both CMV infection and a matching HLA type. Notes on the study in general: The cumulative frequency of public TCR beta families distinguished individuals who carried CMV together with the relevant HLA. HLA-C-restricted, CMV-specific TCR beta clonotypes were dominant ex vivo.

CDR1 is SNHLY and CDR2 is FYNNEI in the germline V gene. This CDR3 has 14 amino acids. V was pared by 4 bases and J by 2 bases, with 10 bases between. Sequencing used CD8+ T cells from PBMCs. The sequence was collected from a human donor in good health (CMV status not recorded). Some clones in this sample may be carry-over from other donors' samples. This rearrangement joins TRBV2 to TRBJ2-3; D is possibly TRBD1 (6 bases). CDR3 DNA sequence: TGTGCCAGCAGTGGAGGACAGCTCACAGATACGCAGTATTTT. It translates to CASSGGQLTDTQYF.